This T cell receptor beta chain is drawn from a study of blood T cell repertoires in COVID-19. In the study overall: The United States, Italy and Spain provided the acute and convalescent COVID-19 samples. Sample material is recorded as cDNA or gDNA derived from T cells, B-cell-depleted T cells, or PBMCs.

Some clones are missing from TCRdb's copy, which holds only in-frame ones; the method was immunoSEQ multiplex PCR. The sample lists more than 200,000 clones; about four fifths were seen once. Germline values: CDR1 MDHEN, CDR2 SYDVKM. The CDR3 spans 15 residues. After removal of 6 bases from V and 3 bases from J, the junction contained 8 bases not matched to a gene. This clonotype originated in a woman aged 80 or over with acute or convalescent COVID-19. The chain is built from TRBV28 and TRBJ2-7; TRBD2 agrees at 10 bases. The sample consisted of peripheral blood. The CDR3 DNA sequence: TGTGCCAGCAGGCCAACTAGCGGGGCCGGCTACGAGCAGTACTTC. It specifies CASRPTSGAGYEQYF.